This T cell receptor (beta chain) appears in the sequencing data of a study of blood T cell repertoires in COVID-19. Study as a whole: Specimens from acute and convalescent COVID-19 originated in the United States, Italy and Spain. Nucleic acid was either cDNA or gDNA, and it came from T cells, B-cell-depleted T cells, or PBMCs.

From germline, CDR1 is LNHDA and CDR2 SQIVND (reference sequence). The CDR3 spans 15 residues. V lost 5 bases and J lost 2; bases outside the gene matches: 2. Original processing notes: Reference gene primers were amplified, and this amplification served to estimate nucleated cell counts. Clones were read by immunoSEQ multiplex PCR, and TCRdb kept only the in-frame ones, dropping some. V and J calls plus clone size are reproduced from that table; the DNA served to infer D and trimming. Among under 40,000 clones listed, approximately 78% were seen once. This clone was observed a handful of times. The rearrangement links TRBV19 to TRBJ1-4; 10 bases are a match to TRBD1. This sequence originates from a woman in her sixties or seventies with acute or convalescent COVID-19. The material sequenced was peripheral blood. The CDR3 loop reads CASSGGQGTNEKLFF. Written as DNA, the CDR3 is TGTGCCAGTAGTGGGGGACAGGGGACTAATGAAAAACTGTTTTTT.